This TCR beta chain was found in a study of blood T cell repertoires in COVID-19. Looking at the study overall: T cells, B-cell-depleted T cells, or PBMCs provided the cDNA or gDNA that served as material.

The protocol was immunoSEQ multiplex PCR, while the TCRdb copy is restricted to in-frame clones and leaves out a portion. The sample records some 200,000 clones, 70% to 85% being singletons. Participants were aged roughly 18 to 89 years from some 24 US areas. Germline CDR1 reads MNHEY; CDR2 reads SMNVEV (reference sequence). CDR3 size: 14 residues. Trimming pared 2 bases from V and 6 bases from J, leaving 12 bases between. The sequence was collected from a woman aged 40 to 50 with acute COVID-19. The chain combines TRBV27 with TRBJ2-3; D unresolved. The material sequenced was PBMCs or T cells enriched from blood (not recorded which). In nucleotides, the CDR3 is TGTGCCAGCAGTTTAACCCGACACATGGATACGCAGTATTTT. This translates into CASSLTRHMDTQYF.